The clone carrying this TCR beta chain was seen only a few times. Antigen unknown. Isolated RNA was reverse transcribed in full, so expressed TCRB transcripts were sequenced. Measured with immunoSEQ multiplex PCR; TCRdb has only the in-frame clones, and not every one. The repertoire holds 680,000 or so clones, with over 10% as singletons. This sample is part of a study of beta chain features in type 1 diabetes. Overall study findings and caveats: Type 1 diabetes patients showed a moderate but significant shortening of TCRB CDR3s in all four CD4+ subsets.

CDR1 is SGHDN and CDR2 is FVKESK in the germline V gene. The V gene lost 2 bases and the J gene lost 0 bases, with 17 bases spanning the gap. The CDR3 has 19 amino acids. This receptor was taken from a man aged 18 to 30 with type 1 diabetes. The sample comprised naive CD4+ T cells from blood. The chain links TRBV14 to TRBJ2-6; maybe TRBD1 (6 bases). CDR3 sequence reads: CASSQYTGQKPSGANVLTF. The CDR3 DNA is TGTGCCAGCAGCCAATACACAGGGCAAAAACCCTCTGGGGCCAACGTCCTGACTTTC.